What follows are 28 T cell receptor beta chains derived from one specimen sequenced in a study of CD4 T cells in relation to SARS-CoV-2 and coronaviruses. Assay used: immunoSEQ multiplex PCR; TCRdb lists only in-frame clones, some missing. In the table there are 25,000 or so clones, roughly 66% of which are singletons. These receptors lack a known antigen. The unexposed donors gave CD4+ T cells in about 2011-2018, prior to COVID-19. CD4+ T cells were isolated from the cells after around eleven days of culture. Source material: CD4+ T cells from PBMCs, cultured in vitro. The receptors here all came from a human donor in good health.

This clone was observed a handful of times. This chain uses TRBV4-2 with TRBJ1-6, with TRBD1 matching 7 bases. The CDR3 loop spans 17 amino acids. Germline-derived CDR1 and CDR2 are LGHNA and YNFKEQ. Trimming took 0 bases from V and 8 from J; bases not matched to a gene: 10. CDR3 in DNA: TGTGCCAGCAGCCAAGATGCGCAGGGGGTATCGGATTCACCCCTCCACTTT. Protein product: CASSQDAQGVSDSPLHF.

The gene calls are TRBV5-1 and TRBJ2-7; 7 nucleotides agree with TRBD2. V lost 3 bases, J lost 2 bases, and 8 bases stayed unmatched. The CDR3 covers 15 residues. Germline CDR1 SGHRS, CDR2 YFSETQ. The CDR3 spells CASSWAGGSAYEQYF. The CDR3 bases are TGCGCCAGCAGCTGGGCCGGGGGGTCTGCCTACGAGCAGTACTTC.

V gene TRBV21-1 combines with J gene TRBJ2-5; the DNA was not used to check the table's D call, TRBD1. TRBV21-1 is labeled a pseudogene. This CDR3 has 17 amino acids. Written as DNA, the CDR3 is TGTGCCAGCAGCAAAGCGAGGTGGGGGCGCGACCAAGAGACCCAGTACTTC. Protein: CASSKARWGRDQETQYF.

CDR3 amino acids: CASSLEGDRTIYEQYF. The CDR3 DNA is TGTGCCAGCAGCTTGGAAGGGGACAGAACCATCTACGAGCAGTACTTC. This chain links TRBV5-5 with TRBJ2-7; 7 nucleotides line up with TRBD1. J gave up 3 bases and V 0 bases, and 9 bases lay outside the gene matches. The CDR3 loop spans 16 amino acids. Looked up from germline, CDR1 is SGHKS and CDR2 is YYEKEE (reference sequence).

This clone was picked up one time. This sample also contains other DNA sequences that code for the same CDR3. The CDR3 region has the DNA TGTGCCAGCAGCGTTGGACAGGGGACCTACAATGAGCAGTTCTTC. Encoded protein: CASSVGQGTYNEQFF. The rearrangement joins TRBV9 to TRBJ2-1, with 9 bases matching TRBD1. This CDR3 is 15 amino acids long. Germline-derived CDR1 and CDR2 are SGDLS and YYNGEE. V lost 2 bases and J lost 2; bases outside the gene matches: 2.

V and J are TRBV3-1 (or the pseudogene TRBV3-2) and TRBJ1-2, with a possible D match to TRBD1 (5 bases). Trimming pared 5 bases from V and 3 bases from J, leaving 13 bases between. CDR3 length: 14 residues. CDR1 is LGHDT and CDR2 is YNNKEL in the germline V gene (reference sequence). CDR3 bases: TGTGCCAGCAGCGACGCAGGGTCGTACTATGGCTACACCTTC. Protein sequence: CASSDAGSYYGYTF.

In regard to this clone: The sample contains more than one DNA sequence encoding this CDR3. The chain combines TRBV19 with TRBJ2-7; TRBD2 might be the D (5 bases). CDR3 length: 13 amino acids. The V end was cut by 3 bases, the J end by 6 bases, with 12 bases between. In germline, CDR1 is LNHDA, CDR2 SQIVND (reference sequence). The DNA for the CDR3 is TGTGCCAGTAGTATGCTAGCAGACCGCGAGCAGTACTTC. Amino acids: CASSMLADREQYF.

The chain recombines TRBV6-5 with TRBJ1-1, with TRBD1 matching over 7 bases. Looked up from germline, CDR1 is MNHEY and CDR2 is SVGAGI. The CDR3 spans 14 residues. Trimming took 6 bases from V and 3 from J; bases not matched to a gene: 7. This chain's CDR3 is CASRQGQQYTEAFF. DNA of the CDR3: TGTGCCAGCAGACAGGGGCAGCAGTACACTGAAGCTTTCTTT.

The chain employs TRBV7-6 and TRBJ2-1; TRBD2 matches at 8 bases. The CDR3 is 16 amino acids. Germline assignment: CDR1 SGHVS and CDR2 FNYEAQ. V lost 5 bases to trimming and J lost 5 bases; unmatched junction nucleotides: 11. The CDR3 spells CASSLVGAGVNNEQFF. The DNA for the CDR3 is TGTGCCAGCAGCCTAGTAGGAGCGGGAGTTAACAATGAGCAGTTCTTC.

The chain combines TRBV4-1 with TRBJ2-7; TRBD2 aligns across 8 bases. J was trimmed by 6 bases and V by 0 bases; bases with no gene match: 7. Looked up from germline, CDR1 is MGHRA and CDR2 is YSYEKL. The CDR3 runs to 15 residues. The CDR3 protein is CASSQDHGRGGEQYF. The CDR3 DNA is TGCGCCAGCAGCCAAGATCACGGCCGGGGGGGCGAGCAGTACTTC.

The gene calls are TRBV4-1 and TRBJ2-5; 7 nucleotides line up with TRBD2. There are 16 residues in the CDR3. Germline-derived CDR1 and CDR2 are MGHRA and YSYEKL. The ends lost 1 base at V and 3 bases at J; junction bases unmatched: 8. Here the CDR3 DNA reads TGCGCCAGCAGCCAAGGGTTGGGGGGGTTGGAAGAGACCCAGTACTTC. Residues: CASSQGLGGLEETQYF.

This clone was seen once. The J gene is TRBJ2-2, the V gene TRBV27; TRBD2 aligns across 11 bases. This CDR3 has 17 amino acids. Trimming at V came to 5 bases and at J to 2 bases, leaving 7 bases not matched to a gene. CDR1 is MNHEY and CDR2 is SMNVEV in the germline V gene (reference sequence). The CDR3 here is CASSMGLAALNTGELFF. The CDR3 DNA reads TGTGCCAGCAGTATGGGACTAGCGGCCCTAAACACCGGGGAGCTGTTTTTT.

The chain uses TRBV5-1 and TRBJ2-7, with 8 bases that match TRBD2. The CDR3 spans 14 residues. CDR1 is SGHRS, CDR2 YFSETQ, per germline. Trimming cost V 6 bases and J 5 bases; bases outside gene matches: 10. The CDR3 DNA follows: TGCGCCAGCATCTCCGGGGGGGGGTTGAACGAGCAGTACTTC. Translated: CASISGGGLNEQYF.

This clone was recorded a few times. The CDR3 here is CASSLSWSYGYTF. As DNA, the CDR3 is TGTGCCAGCAGCTTAAGTTGGTCCTATGGCTACACCTTC. V is TRBV7-9 and J is TRBJ1-2; the D is unclear. Germline loops: CDR1 SEHNR, CDR2 FQNEAQ (reference sequence). The CDR3 runs to 13 residues. Trimming removed 2 bases from V and 4 bases from J, with 8 bases in between.

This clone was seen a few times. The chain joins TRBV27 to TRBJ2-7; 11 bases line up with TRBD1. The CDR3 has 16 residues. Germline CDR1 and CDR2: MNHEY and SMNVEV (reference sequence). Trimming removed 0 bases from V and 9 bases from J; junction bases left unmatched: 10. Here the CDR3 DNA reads TGTGCCAGCAGTTTATCCTTCCCGGGACAGGGGGGTTGGCAGTACTTC. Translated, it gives CASSLSFPGQGGWQYF.

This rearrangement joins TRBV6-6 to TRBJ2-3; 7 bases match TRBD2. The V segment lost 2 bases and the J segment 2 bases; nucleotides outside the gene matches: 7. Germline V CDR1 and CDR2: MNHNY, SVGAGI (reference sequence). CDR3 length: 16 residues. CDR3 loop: CASSYIGGVNTDTQYF. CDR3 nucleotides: TGTGCCAGCAGTTACATTGGGGGGGTAAACACAGATACGCAGTATTTT.

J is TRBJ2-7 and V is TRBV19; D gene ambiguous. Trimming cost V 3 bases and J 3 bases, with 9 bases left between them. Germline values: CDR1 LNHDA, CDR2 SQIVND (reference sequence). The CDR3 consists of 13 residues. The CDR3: CASSIPTLYEQYF. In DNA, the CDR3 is TGTGCCAGTAGTATCCCTACTCTCTACGAGCAGTACTTC.

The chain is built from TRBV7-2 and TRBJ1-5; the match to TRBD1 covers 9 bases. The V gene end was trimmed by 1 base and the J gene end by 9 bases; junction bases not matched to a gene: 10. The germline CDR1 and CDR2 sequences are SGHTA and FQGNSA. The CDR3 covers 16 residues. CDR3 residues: CASSLDGTGTPRPQHF. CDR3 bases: TGTGCCAGCAGCTTAGATGGGACAGGGACTCCACGGCCCCAGCATTTT.

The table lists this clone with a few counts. The CDR3 is CASSPLPAGGYTQYF. The CDR3 coding sequence is TGTGCCAGCAGCCCACTGCCAGCGGGAGGGTATACGCAGTATTTT. The chain joins TRBV7-6 to TRBJ2-3, with 10 bases lining up with TRBD2. Looked up from germline, CDR1 is SGHVS and CDR2 is FNYEAQ. The length of the CDR3 is 15 residues. The J segment lost 7 bases and the V segment lost 5 bases, leaving 9 bases of the junction unmatched.

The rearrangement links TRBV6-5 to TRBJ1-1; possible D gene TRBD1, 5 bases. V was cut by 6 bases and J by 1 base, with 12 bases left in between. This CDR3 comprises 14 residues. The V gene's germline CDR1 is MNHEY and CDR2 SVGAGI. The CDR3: CASREMGGNTEAFF. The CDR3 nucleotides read TGTGCCAGCAGGGAGATGGGGGGGAACACTGAAGCTTTCTTT.

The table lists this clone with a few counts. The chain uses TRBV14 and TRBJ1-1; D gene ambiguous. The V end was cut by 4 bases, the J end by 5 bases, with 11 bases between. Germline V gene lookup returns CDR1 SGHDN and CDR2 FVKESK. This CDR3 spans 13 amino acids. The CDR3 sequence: CASSLQGSTEAFF. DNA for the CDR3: TGTGCCAGCAGCCTACAAGGATCGACTGAAGCTTTCTTT.

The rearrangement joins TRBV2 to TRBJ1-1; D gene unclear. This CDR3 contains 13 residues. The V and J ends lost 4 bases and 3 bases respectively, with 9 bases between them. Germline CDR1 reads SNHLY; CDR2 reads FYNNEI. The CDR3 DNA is TGTGCCAGCAGTGTTTGGCTATACACTGAAGCTTTCTTT. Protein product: CASSVWLYTEAFF.

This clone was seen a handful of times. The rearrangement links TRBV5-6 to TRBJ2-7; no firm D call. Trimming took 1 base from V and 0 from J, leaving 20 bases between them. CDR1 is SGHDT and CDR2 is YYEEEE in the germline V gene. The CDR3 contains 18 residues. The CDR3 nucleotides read TGTGCCAGCAGCTTGTTTGTTCCGGCCATACTGCCCTCCTACGAGCAGTACTTC. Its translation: CASSLFVPAILPSYEQYF.

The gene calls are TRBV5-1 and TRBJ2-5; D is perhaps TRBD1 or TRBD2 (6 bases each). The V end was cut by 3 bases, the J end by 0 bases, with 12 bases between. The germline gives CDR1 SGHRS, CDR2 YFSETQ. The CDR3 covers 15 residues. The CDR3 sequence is CASSSGGPYQETQYF. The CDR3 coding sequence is TGCGCCAGCAGCTCCGGGGGCCCGTACCAAGAGACCCAGTACTTC.

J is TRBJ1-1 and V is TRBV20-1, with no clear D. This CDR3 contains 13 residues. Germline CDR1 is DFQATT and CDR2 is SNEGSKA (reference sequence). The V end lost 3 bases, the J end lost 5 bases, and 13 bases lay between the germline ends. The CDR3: CSASSPDGTEAFF. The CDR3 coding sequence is TGCAGTGCTAGTTCCCCTGACGGGACTGAAGCTTTCTTT.

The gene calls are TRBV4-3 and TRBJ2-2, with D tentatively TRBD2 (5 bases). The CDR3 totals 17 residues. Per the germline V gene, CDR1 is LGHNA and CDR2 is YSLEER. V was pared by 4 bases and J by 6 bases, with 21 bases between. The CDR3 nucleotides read TGCGCCAGCAGCCCCCTCGGGGTGGGAGAAGGGCCCGGGGAGCTGTTTTTT. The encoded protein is CASSPLGVGEGPGELFF.

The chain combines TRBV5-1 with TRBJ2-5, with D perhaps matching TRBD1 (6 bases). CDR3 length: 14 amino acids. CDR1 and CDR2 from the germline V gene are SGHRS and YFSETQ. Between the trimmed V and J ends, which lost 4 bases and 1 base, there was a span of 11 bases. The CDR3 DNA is TGCGCCAGCAGCGACTCAGGGGTCCAAGAGACCCAGTACTTC. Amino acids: CASSDSGVQETQYF. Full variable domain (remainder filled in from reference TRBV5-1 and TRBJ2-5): KAGVTQTPRYLIKTRGQQVTLSCSPISGHRSVSWYQQTPGQGLQFLFEYFSETQRNKGNFPGRFSGRQFSNSRSEMNVSTLELGDSALYLCASSDSGVQETQYFGPGTRLLVL.

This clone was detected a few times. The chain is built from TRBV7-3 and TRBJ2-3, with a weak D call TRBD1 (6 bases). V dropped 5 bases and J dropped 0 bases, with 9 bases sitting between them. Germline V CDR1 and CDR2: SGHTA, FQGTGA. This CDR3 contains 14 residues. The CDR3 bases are TGTGCCAGCAGCAAGGGACAAAGCACAGATACGCAGTATTTT. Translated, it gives CASSKGQSTDTQYF.